The T cell receptor beta chain described here comes from a study of blood T cell repertoires in COVID-19. Study context: The analysed material was cDNA or gDNA that came from T cells, B-cell-depleted T cells, or PBMCs.

Germline V gene sequence: CDR1 SGDLS, CDR2 YYNGEE. The CDR3 is 13 residues long. Method: immunoSEQ multiplex PCR; TCRdb's copy keeps in-frame clones and lacks some. The sample comprises under 250,000 clones, 80% to 85% of which are singletons, and approximately 30% rests with the top ten. This sequence originates from a man aged 40-49 years with acute or convalescent COVID-19. Sequencing was carried out using peripheral blood. This chain uses TRBV9 with TRBJ2-1; 11 bases line up with TRBD2. In DNA form, the CDR3 reads TGTGCAACCGCAGTAGCGGGAGGGCATGAGCAGTTCTTC. Protein sequence: CATAVAGGHEQFF.